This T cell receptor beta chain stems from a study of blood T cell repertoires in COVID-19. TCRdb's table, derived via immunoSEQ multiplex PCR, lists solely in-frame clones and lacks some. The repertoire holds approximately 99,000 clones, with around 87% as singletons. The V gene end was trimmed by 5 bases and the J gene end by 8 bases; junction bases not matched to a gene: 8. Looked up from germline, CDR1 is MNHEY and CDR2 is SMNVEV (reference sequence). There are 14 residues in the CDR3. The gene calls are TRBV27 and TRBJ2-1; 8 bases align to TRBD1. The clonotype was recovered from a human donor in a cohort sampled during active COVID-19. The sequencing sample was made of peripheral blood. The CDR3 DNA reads TGTGCCAGCAGTCCCTACCGACAGGGGCATGAGCAGTTCTTC. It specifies CASSPYRQGHEQFF.